The 6 T cell receptor beta chains below were found in one sample sequenced in a study of OX40 agonist ivuxolimab in advanced cancers. TCRdb's table, derived via immunoSEQ multiplex PCR, lists solely in-frame clones and lacks some. The data hold about 79,000 clones, with 80% to 95% observed a single time. Sequencing used CD4+ or CD8+ T cells sorted from blood, obtained in a trial of the OX40 agonist ivuxolimab. The receptor set was obtained from an adult with an advanced solid tumor such as melanoma, head and neck, liver or kidney cancer.

This clone was picked up one time. This rearrangement joins TRBV30 to TRBJ1-5; TRBD1 matches 8 bases. After removal of 2 bases from V and 5 bases from J, the junction contained 5 bases not matched to a gene. CDR3 length: 14 amino acids. Germline values: CDR1 GTSNPN, CDR2 SVGIG (reference sequence). The CDR3 spells CAWSRQGRYQPQHF. The DNA of the CDR3 is TGTGCCTGGAGTCGACAGGGGCGGTATCAGCCCCAGCATTTT.

This clone has just one count. The chain is built from TRBV19 and TRBJ2-4; D unclear. Germline V gives CDR1 LNHDA, CDR2 SQIVND (reference sequence). V lost 5 bases and J lost 0, with 11 bases in between. CDR3 length: 15 amino acids. CDR3 region: CASSPLSEAKNIQYF. Here the CDR3 DNA reads TGTGCCAGTAGTCCCCTTTCAGAAGCCAAAAACATTCAGTACTTC.

This clone was counted once. The chain has TRBV7-9 and TRBJ2-5, with D perhaps TRBD1 (5 bases). There are 11 residues in the CDR3. Germline loops: CDR1 SEHNR, CDR2 FQNEAQ (reference sequence). Trimming pared 10 bases from V and 5 bases from J, leaving 11 bases between. CDR3 in amino acids: CATTARETQYF. As DNA, the CDR3 is TGTGCCACGACAGCCCGGGAGACCCAGTACTTC.

The J gene is TRBJ2-5, the V gene TRBV5-1, with 14 bases matching TRBD2. Germline trimming cut 4 bases from V and 4 bases from J; bases unmatched to any gene: 6. CDR1 and CDR2 from the germline V gene are SGHRS and YFSETQ. This CDR3 spans 16 amino acids. CDR3 protein: CASSPTSGGVRETQYF. CDR3 in DNA: TGCGCCAGCAGCCCGACTAGCGGGGGGGTACGAGAGACCCAGTACTTC.

The chain joins TRBV19 to TRBJ1-5, with 10 bases aligning to TRBD1. J lost 0 bases, V lost 6 bases, and 2 bases had no gene match. This CDR3 is 15 amino acids long. Germline assignment: CDR1 LNHDA and CDR2 SQIVND (reference sequence). This CDR3 reads CASRGTGDSNQPQHF. In nucleotides, the CDR3 is TGTGCCAGTAGAGGGACAGGGGATAGCAATCAGCCCCAGCATTTT.

The chain is built from TRBV12-5 and TRBJ1-1; D call uncertain. This CDR3 is 15 amino acids long. Germline V lookup: CDR1 LGHNT, CDR2 FRNRAP. The V end lost 6 bases, the J end lost 4 bases, and 18 bases lay between the germline ends. CDR3 DNA: TGTGCTAGTGGCTCCCGGTTCCGAAGGAGCACTGAAGCTTTCTTT. Protein: CASGSRFRRSTEAFF.